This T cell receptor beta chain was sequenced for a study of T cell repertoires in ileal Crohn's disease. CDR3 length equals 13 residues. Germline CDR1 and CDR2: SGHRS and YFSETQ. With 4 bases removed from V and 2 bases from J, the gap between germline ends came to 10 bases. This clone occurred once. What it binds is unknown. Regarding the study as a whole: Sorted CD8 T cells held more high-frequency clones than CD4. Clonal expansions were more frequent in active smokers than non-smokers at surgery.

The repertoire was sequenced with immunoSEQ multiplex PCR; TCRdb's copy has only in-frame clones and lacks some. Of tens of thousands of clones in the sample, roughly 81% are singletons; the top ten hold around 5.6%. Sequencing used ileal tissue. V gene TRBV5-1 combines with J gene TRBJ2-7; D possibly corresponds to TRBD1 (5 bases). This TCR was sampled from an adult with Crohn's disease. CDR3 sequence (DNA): TGCGCCAGCAGCCAGCAGGGCACCTACGAGCAGTACTTC. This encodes CASSQQGTYEQYF.